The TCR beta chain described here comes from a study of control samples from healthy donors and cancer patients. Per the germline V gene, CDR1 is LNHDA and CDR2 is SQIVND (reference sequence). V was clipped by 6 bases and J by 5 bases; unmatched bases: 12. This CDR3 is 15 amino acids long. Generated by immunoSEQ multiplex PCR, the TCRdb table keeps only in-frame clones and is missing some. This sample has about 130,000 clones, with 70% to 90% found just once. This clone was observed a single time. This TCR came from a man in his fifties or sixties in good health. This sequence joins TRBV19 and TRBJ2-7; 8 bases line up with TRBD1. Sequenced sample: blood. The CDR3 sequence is CASRQAAGGLNEQYF. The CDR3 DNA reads TGTGCCAGTAGGCAGGCGGCAGGGGGCTTGAACGAGCAGTACTTC.